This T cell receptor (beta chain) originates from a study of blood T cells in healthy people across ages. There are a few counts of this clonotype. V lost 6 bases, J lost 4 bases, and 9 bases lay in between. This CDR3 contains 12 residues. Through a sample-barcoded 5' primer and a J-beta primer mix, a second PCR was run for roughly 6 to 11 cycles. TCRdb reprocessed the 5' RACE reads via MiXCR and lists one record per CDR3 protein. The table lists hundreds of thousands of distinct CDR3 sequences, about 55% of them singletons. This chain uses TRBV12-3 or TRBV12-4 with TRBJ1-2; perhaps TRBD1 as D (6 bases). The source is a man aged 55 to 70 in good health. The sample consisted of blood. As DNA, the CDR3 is TGTGCCAGCAGACAGGGTCTCTATGGCTACACCTTC. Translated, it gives CASRQGLYGYTF.